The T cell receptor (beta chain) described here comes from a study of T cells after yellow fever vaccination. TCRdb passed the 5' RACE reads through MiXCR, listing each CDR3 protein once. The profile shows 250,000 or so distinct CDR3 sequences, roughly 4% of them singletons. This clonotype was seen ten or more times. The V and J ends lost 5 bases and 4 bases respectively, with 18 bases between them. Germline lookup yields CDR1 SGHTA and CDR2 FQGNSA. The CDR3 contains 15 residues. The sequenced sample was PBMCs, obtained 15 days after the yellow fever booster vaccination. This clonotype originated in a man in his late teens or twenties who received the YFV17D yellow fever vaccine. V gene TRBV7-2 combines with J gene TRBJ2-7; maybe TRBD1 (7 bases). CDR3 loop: CASSPGGLGTYEQYV. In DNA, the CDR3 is TGTGCCAGCAGCCCAGGGGGGCTAGGGACGTACGAGCAGTACGTC.